The 24 T cell receptor beta chains below were found in one sample sequenced in a study of T-cell memory formation after mild COVID-19. TCRdb used MiXCR to reprocess the 5' RACE reads, holding one entry per CDR3 protein. This repertoire shows 350,000 to 400,000 distinct CDR3 sequences, approximately 15% found once; its top ten account for about 20%. The specimen sequenced was PBMCs or a T cell subset sorted from them (not recorded which). All receptors come from a man aged 18 to 35 who had mild COVID-19 (a few samples of this study predate the infection). Cell type and time point are not known.

This clonotype occurred a few times. The V gene is TRBV10-3, the J gene TRBJ1-1, with 9 bases lining up with TRBD1. This CDR3 region has 15 residues. CDR1 is ENHRY, CDR2 SYGVKD, per germline. J lost 3 bases, V lost 6 bases, and 8 bases had no gene match. CDR3: CAISAGTGKDTEAFF. CDR3 bases: TGTGCCATCAGCGCCGGGACAGGGAAGGACACTGAAGCTTTCTTT.

This chain links TRBV20-1 with TRBJ2-7; D is possibly TRBD1 or TRBD2 (6 bases each). The CDR3 totals 13 residues. V dropped 1 base and J dropped 3 bases, with 10 bases sitting between them. Germline CDR1 and CDR2: DFQATT and SNEGSKA (reference sequence). The CDR3 protein is CSARGGAYYEQYF. CDR3 in DNA: TGCAGTGCTAGAGGGGGGGCCTACTACGAGCAGTACTTC.

This clonotype was recorded at least ten times. The chain couples TRBV5-1 to TRBJ2-7; maybe TRBD1 (5 bases). Germline loops: CDR1 SGHRS, CDR2 YFSETQ. The ends were cut back, 2 bases at V and 3 bases at J, with 18 bases in the middle. The CDR3 length is 16 residues. Here the CDR3 DNA reads TGCGCCAGCAGCTTAAGGTTCCTCCCAGGGATCTACGAGCAGTACTTC. This encodes CASSLRFLPGIYEQYF.

Details on this clonotype: The junction departs from germline at one end; a sequencing error may be responsible. The rearrangement uses TRBV5-1 and TRBJ2-1; possibly TRBD2 for D (6 bases). CDR1 and CDR2 from the germline V gene are SGHRS and YFSETQ. The CDR3 consists of 11 residues. CDR3 in DNA: TGCGCCAGCAGCCACTCGACTAGTGGGATCTTC. Encoded protein: CASSHSTSGIF.

This chain connects TRBV5-5 to TRBJ2-7; TRBD1 agrees at 7 bases. Per the germline V gene, CDR1 is SGHKS and CDR2 is YYEKEE (reference sequence). Trimming at V came to 3 bases and at J to 5 bases, leaving 8 bases not matched to a gene. This CDR3 region has 14 residues. The DNA of the CDR3 is TGTGCCAGCAGCTCGGAAGACAGGGCCCACGAGCAGTACTTC. Amino acid sequence: CASSSEDRAHEQYF.

The gene calls are TRBV29-1 and TRBJ2-5; the match to TRBD1 covers 7 bases. This CDR3 contains 14 residues. Germline CDR1 and CDR2: SQVTM and ANQGSEA. The V gene end was trimmed by 2 bases and the J gene end by 2 bases; junction bases not matched to a gene: 5. The CDR3 sequence is CSVEFGTAQETQYF. CDR3 nucleotides: TGCAGCGTTGAATTCGGGACAGCGCAAGAGACCCAGTACTTC.

This clonotype was observed many times. The chain uses TRBV4-1 and TRBJ2-3; D uncertain. Germline CDR1 MGHRA, CDR2 YSYEKL. The CDR3 runs 13 residues. V lost 1 base, J lost 4 bases, and 6 bases lay in between. CDR3 region: CASSQVWADTQYF. The CDR3 DNA sequence: TGCGCCAGCAGCCAAGTTTGGGCAGATACGCAGTATTTT.

The chain has TRBV6-5 and TRBJ1-1; 8 bases are shared with TRBD1. The CDR3 is 16 amino acids. The germline V gene encodes CDR1 MNHEY and CDR2 SVGAGI. V was clipped by 2 bases and J by 4 bases; unmatched bases: 9. CDR3 region: CASSYEAITGGTEAFF. The DNA for the CDR3 is TGTGCCAGCAGTTACGAGGCCATAACAGGGGGCACTGAAGCTTTCTTT.

This sequence joins TRBV6-2 or TRBV6-3 and TRBJ2-7; no clear D gene. CDR1 and CDR2 (germline): MNHEY, SVGEGT. Deletions cut 8 bases from V and 0 bases from J, with 17 bases between. The CDR3 totals 15 residues. The CDR3 here is CASRRSRYDSYEQYF. The CDR3 nucleotides are TGTGCCAGCCGACGCTCGAGGTATGACTCCTACGAGCAGTACTTC.

This clonotype showed up just a few times. V usage is TRBV27 and J usage is TRBJ2-7; perhaps D is TRBD1 or TRBD2 (5 bases each). The germline V gene has CDR1 MNHEY and CDR2 SMNVEV (reference sequence). The V gene lost 6 bases and the J gene lost 4 bases, with 19 bases spanning the gap. The CDR3 contains 15 residues. In DNA form, the CDR3 reads TGTGCCAGCAGCCCTTACGAGGGGAAGGGTTACGAGCAGTACGTC. Translated, it gives CASSPYEGKGYEQYV.

The gene calls are TRBV28 and TRBJ1-6; D gene unclear. This CDR3 is 11 amino acids long. Trimming pared 8 bases from V and 3 bases from J, leaving 2 bases between. CDR1 is MDHEN, CDR2 SYDVKM, per germline. CDR3 bases: TGTGCCAGCGGCTATAATTCACCCCTCCACTTT. Residues: CASGYNSPLHF.

This chain joins TRBV30 and TRBJ1-1; D gene ambiguous. From germline, CDR1 is GTSNPN and CDR2 SVGIG (reference sequence). V dropped 4 bases and J dropped 1 base, with 7 bases sitting between them. The CDR3 is 12 residues long. CDR3 in DNA: TGTGCCTGGATCCCCAGGAACACTGAAGCTTTCTTT. It encodes CAWIPRNTEAFF.

V is TRBV3-1 and J is TRBJ1-1; 9 nucleotides agree with TRBD1. CDR1 and CDR2 from the germline V gene are LGHDT and YNNKEL (reference sequence). V was pared by 6 bases and J by 1 base, with 3 bases of the junction left unmatched. This CDR3 contains 14 residues. The DNA for the CDR3 is TGTGCCAGCAGTCAGGACAGGGGGAACACTGAAGCTTTCTTT. As protein: CASSQDRGNTEAFF.

This sequence joins TRBV12-3 or TRBV12-4 and TRBJ1-2, with 11 bases matching TRBD1. Trimming at V came to 3 bases and at J to 7 bases, leaving 1 base not matched to a gene. The CDR3 contains 13 residues. Here the CDR3 DNA reads TGTGCCAGCAGTTTGGGACAGGGGGTTGGCTACACCTTC. It codes for CASSLGQGVGYTF.

This clonotype was observed a single time. This chain joins TRBV5-1 and TRBJ2-3; no firm D call. The CDR3 sequence is 14 residues long. V lost 3 bases, J lost 6 bases, and 14 bases lay in between. Germline V gene lookup returns CDR1 SGHRS and CDR2 YFSETQ. CDR3: CASSSAAHSDTQYF. CDR3 DNA sequence: TGCGCCAGCAGCTCGGCCGCCCACAGCGATACGCAGTATTTT.

The sample holds a few counts of this clonotype. The genes are TRBV2 and TRBJ2-1; maybe TRBD1 (7 bases). The CDR3 is 14 residues long. Trimming took 1 base from V and 13 from J, leaving 17 bases between them. Germline CDR1 is SNHLY and CDR2 is FYNNEI. The CDR3 spells CASSEGGGQGVQFF. The CDR3 nucleotides read TGTGCCAGCAGTGAAGGTGGGGGGCAGGGGGTTCAGTTCTTC.

At least ten counts were recorded for this clonotype. The V gene is TRBV10-3, the J gene TRBJ1-2; unclear D gene. Germline V gene sequence: CDR1 ENHRY, CDR2 SYGVKD. This CDR3 comprises 17 residues. V dropped 4 bases and J dropped 4 bases, with 22 bases sitting between them. The CDR3 here is CAISAPPTGGNIYGYTF. The CDR3 nucleotides read TGTGCCATCAGTGCGCCACCGACCGGAGGGAATATCTATGGCTACACCTTC.

The chain recombines TRBV29-1 with TRBJ1-2, with a tentative D call TRBD1 (5 bases). V was clipped by 0 bases and J by 8 bases, with 16 bases between them. Germline CDR1 is SQVTM and CDR2 is ANQGSEA. The CDR3 spans 14 residues. The CDR3 protein is CSVEDKWGPGGYTF. CDR3 coding DNA: TGCAGCGTTGAAGATAAGTGGGGACCGGGGGGCTACACCTTC.

Regarding this clonotype: Mismatch with germline at one junction end may stem from a read error. The chain combines TRBV20-1 with TRBJ1-5; tentatively, D is TRBD1 (6 bases). Looked up from germline, CDR1 is DFQATT and CDR2 is SNEGSKA (reference sequence). The CDR3 extends over 18 amino acids. CDR3 nucleotides: TGCAGTGCAAGAGGGGGGGCAGAAGGGGCTTATAGCAATCAGCCCCAGCATTTT. Encoded protein: CSARGGAEGAYSNQPQHF.

This clonotype was seen only a few times. CDR3 loop: CASSPGGAEITEAFF. The DNA for the CDR3 is TGCGCCAGCAGCCCGGGGGGGGCGGAGATCACTGAAGCTTTCTTT. This sequence joins TRBV5-1 and TRBJ1-1; perhaps TRBD1 as D (6 bases). The CDR3 extends over 15 amino acids. Trimming left V 4 bases short and J 4 bases short, with 17 bases between. Germline assignment: CDR1 SGHRS and CDR2 YFSETQ.

The table lists this clonotype with many counts. The J gene is TRBJ1-4, the V gene TRBV7-2; possible D gene TRBD1, 6 bases. This CDR3 is 14 amino acids long. V was pared by 3 bases and J by 6 bases, with 11 bases between. Germline loops: CDR1 SGHTA, CDR2 FQGNSA. DNA for the CDR3: TGTGCCAGCAGCTTGTGGGCAGGGGATGAAAAACTGTTTTTT. This codes for CASSLWAGDEKLFF.

The rearrangement links TRBV5-1 to TRBJ1-1; TRBD1 matches at 7 bases. The J segment lost 1 base and the V segment lost 4 bases, leaving 10 bases of the junction unmatched. Germline loops: CDR1 SGHRS, CDR2 YFSETQ. The CDR3 extends over 16 amino acids. The CDR3 is CASSLRDSEWNTEAFF. In DNA, the CDR3 is TGCGCCAGCAGCCTACGGGACAGCGAGTGGAACACTGAAGCTTTCTTT.

The chain recombines TRBV28 with TRBJ2-6; D uncertain. This CDR3 is built from 16 residues. Germline assignment: CDR1 MDHEN and CDR2 SYDVKM. The V end lost 4 bases, the J end lost 0 bases, and 10 bases lay between the germline ends. Here the CDR3 DNA reads TGTGCCAGCAGTTCAGACCTACTCTCTGGGGCCAACGTCCTGACTTTC. Protein product: CASSSDLLSGANVLTF.

The chain carries TRBV7-2 and TRBJ1-2; 8 bases align to TRBD1. V was pared by 3 bases and J by 8 bases, with 8 bases of the junction left unmatched. The V gene's germline CDR1 is SGHTA and CDR2 FQGNSA. The CDR3 spans 14 residues. The CDR3 here is CASSLQGALGGYTF. In DNA, the CDR3 is TGTGCCAGCAGCTTGCAGGGGGCGCTAGGGGGCTACACCTTC.